This T cell receptor beta chain was captured in a study of T-cell reconstitution after alpha-beta-depleted transplantation in children (dated by TCRdb to about 2016). A note on the overall study: Using TCR repertoire profiling, the study followed T-cell immune reconstitution in a quantitative way in children after TCRalphabeta/CD19-depleted allogeneic hematopoietic cell transplantation. Broader findings and caveats from the paper: Over the following months the frequencies of hyperexpanded clones went down, and after one year T-cell counts and TCRbeta diversity were mostly credited to newly produced T cells. In some patients, high TCRbeta diversity at day 60 was attributed to recipient T cells and intrathymic progenitors that had survived conditioning. Apparently early alphabetaT-cell count recovery about two months after transplant reportedly relied on only several hundred rapidly expanded clones derived from non-depleted graft cells.

The treatment or condition label on this specimen signifies: allogeneic hematopoietic cell transplantation with graft depleted of TCRalphabeta T cells and CD19 B cells. The children who served as transplant recipients had been given grafts of TCRalphabeta/CD19-depleted allogeneic hematopoietic cells. To prepare the library, PCR was applied. For sequencing, an Illumina HiSeq 2500 was employed. TCR libraries were prepared with molecular barcoding, using unique molecular identifiers to normalize TCRbeta repertoire quantification. Clones were called with MiXCR by TCRdb after fastp trimmed the public reads at Q25, and only in-frame beta chains were retained. Rows with one shared CDR3 protein collapse into an entry with the most common genes and DNA. In all, the sample holds 200,000 to 250,000 distinct CDR3 sequences, and roughly 25% of those were seen once. The top ten hold roughly 2.6% of the sample.

With regard to this clonotype: The target of this receptor is not known. No much larger clone is present one base from it, and per-base qualities are unavailable.

This sequence originates from a girl between 2 and 10 years old with Fanconi anemia, due to receive a stem cell transplant. Sequencing used PBMCs, obtained before TCRalphabeta/CD19-depleted stem cell transplant.

The CDR3 region: CASSFGGGTDTQYF. The DNA sequence is as follows: TGTGCCAGCAGCTTTGGGGGAGGGACAGATACGCAGTATTTT. In this chain, TRBV7-3 is recombined with TRBJ2-3, with 7 bases in between that match TRBD2. Spanning cysteine to phenylalanine, the CDR3 consists of 14 amino acids. Left in the record is the CDR3 DNA by itself, 42 bases read in frame from the first base. The germline V gene specifies SGHTA as CDR1 and FQGTGA as CDR2. V trim: 3 bases; J trim: 3 bases; unmatched bases: 3.